What follows describes a single TCR beta chain. Its antigen is unknown. The data were produced by immunoSEQ multiplex PCR, yet TCRdb's version contains in-frame clones alone and is incomplete. This sample has around 60,000 clones, with 70% to 85% found just once. Germline CDR1 SGHAT, CDR2 FQDESV (reference sequence). This CDR3 is 18 amino acids long. The V gene end was trimmed by 4 bases and the J gene end by 0 bases; junction bases not matched to a gene: 8. This sample stems from a study of OX40 agonist ivuxolimab in advanced cancers. Study-wide results and limits: Compared with CD4+, CD8+ T cells on average had more expanded clones.

J is TRBJ2-4 and V is TRBV11-1, with 11 bases lining up with TRBD2. The source material was CD4+ or CD8+ T cells sorted from blood, sampled in a trial of the OX40 agonist ivuxolimab. The receptor comes from an adult with an advanced solid tumor such as melanoma, head and neck, liver or kidney cancer. The CDR3 here is CASSSKTSGVLAKNIQYF. DNA of the CDR3: TGTGCCAGCAGCTCGAAGACTAGCGGGGTACTAGCCAAAAACATTCAGTACTTC.